This T cell receptor (beta chain) is drawn from a study of shared clonotypes between healthy human individuals. General study findings and limits: Generation of non-shared clonotypes was less probable than generation of clonotypes shared by all four donors. The study generally estimated greater richness for naive than memory subsets.

An approximately 210 ng quantity of DNA, around 30,000 T cell genomes, went into the sorted-subset replicate PCRs. TCRdb's table, derived via immunoSEQ multiplex PCR, lists solely in-frame clones and lacks some. The sample yields about 1 million clones, more than 65% seen once. This clone was observed a single time. Its target is unknown. This TCR was recovered from a man aged 18 to 30 in good health. Sequences were obtained from memory CD4+ T cells sorted from blood. Subset defined: CD45RA-negative fraction.

The DNA for the CDR3 is TGCGCCAGCAGCTTAAGGGTAGCAGGGGAGACCCAGTACTTC. This sequence encodes CASSLRVAGETQYF. The chain couples TRBV5-1 to TRBJ2-5; weak D call: TRBD1 (5 bases). The V end was cut by 2 bases, the J end by 5 bases, with 13 bases between. The length of the CDR3 is 14 residues. The germline CDR1 and CDR2 sequences are SGHRS and YFSETQ.